Listed below are T cell receptor beta chains from one sample, sequenced in a study of early T cells in non-severe SARS-CoV-2 infection. TCRdb used MiXCR to reprocess the 5' RACE reads, holding one entry per CDR3 protein. The table lists 75,000 to 80,000 distinct CDR3 sequences, approximately 10% of them singletons. This specimen was whole blood, taken at baseline. Receptors originate from an adult who was a healthcare worker with PCR-confirmed SARS-CoV-2 infection or an uninfected control (not recorded which). Each CDR3 is given with its conserved first and last residue. Only some rows state a clone size, as once, few, many or a class for expanded clones.

>TRBV7-6|few
CASSLEGSDEQFF
>TRBV27|.
CASTVGVGSPLHF
>TRBV5-4|many
CASSLGDRGSYNSPLHF
>TRBV29-1|many
CSVGLTGGETQYF
>TRBV12-3/TRBV12-4|many
CASSWAPGELYGYTF
>TRBV5-1|.
CASSLTGTGSTEAFF
>TRBV6-2/TRBV6-3|many
CASSYDRMNQPQHF
>TRBV29-1|.
CSVRQGGDTEAFF
>TRBV6-2/TRBV6-3|few
CASSYPPHSGGDQETQYF
>TRBV3-1|many
CASSLTSSRDTQYF
>TRBV29-1|few
CSVEVEEQYF
>TRBV10-3|.
CAGRTGANQPQHF
>TRBV2|.
CASSEARLLGTDTQYF
>TRBV11-3|.
CASSLETGNTIYF
>TRBV4-2|few
CASSQRGGTEAFF
>TRBV5-1|.
CASSLAGQSYNEQFF
>TRBV6-1|many
CASRLRDTGELFF
>TRBV7-9|.
CASSLGQGWLGYTF
>TRBV20-1|.
CSATGVGNYGYTF
>TRBV7-8|.
CASQRGSNSNQPQHF
>TRBV18|many
CASSPPTRTDTQYF
>TRBV3-1|few
CASSPSWGGRQETQYF
>TRBV20-1|few
CSASIGGLYNEQFF
>TRBV7-6|many
CASSLGGQTNEKLFF
>TRBV28|many
CASSFLPADLTDTQYF
>TRBV29-1|.
CSAALGTTYTEAFF
>TRBV5-5|few
CASSRYNTGELFF
>TRBV3-1|few
CASSQKRGAEYEQYF
>TRBV7-8|many
CASSPSFRETQYF
>TRBV7-9|.
CASRRQGAGSGNTIYF
>TRBV18|many
CASSPNYNSPLHF
>TRBV15|.
CATSRDSYNEQFF
>TRBV11-2|few
CASSFHSGISRNTIYF
>TRBV5-1|.
CASSLGQGQSYEQYF
>TRBV29-1|few
CSVEADGSYEQYF
>TRBV29-1|.
CSVEGGGRNEKLFF